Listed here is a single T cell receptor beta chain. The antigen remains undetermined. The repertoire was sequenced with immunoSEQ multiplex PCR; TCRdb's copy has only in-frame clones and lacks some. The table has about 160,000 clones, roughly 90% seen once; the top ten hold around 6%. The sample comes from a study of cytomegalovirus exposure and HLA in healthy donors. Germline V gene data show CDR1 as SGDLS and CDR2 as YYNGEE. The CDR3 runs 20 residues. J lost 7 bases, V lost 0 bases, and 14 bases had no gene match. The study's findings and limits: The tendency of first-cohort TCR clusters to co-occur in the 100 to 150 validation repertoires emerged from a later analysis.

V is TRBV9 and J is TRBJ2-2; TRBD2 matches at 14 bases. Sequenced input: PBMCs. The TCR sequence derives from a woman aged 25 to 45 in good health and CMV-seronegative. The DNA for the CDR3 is TGTGCCAGCAGCGTAGGACCTATGGGACTAGCGGGAGCTTATGGCGGGGAGCTGTTTTTT. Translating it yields CASSVGPMGLAGAYGGELFF. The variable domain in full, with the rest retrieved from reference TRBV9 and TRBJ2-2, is DSGVTQTPKHLITATGQRVTLRCSPRSGDLSVYWYQQSLDQGLQFLIQYYNGEERAKGNILERFSAQQFPDLHSELNLSSLELGDSALYFCASSVGPMGLAGAYGGELFFGEGSRLTVL.